Below, 13 T cell receptor beta chains from the same sample are listed, as sequenced in a study of T cells in Graves' hyperthyroidism and ophthalmopathy. Using RNA transcripts as the source, TCR beta CDR3 regions were amplified. First-round RT-PCR targeting the TCR CDR3 was performed with the HTBI primer set. Using its own MiXCR run on the multiplex PCR reads, TCRdb lists one record per CDR3 protein. Of under 750,000 distinct CDR3 sequences listed, approximately 19% were seen once; the top ten hold 16%. The specimen was blood. These receptors came from a woman aged 50 to 65 with Graves' hyperthyroidism that later progressed to Graves' ophthalmopathy.

This sequence joins TRBV27 and TRBJ1-6; 7 bases are a match to TRBD1. The V gene's germline CDR1 is MNHEY and CDR2 SMNVEV (reference sequence). The CDR3 consists of 13 residues. With V trimmed by 9 bases and J by 7 bases, 6 bases remained unmatched. The CDR3 loop is CASNRGENSPLHF. The DNA of the CDR3 is TGTGCCAGTAACAGGGGAGAGAATTCACCCCTCCACTTT.

The chain combines TRBV25-1 with TRBJ2-5; 8 nucleotides line up with TRBD2. The CDR3 length is 17 residues. The V segment lost 2 bases and the J segment 4 bases; nucleotides outside the gene matches: 12. The germline CDR1 and CDR2 sequences are MGHDK and SYGVNS. The CDR3 spells CASSETPRLAGGETQYF. The CDR3 bases are TGTGCCAGCAGTGAAACGCCGCGCCTAGCGGGTGGAGAGACCCAGTACTTC.

This clonotype was picked up many times. The gene calls are TRBV11-1 and TRBJ2-5, with 7 bases fitting TRBD1. The germline V gene has CDR1 SGHAT and CDR2 FQDESV (reference sequence). V shed 1 base and J 3 bases; nucleotides not matched to a gene: 8. This CDR3 is built from 16 residues. The CDR3 DNA reads TGTGCCAGCAGCTTAGACATGTCCGGGACAGAAGAGACCCAGTACTTC. Translation: CASSLDMSGTEETQYF.

CDR3 in DNA: TGTGCCAGCAGCTACGCGGGAATCTCTGGAAACACCATATATTTT. It codes for CASSYAGISGNTIYF. This chain joins TRBV6-1 and TRBJ1-3; D is ambiguous. CDR3 length: 15 residues. Germline CDR1 and CDR2: MNHNS and SASEGT. Trimming left V 6 bases short and J 0 bases short, with 12 bases between.

This clonotype was detected ten times or more. The V gene is TRBV18, the J gene TRBJ2-7, with D tentatively TRBD2 (6 bases). CDR1 is KGHSH and CDR2 is LQKENI in the germline V gene. The CDR3 sequence is 13 residues long. V lost 5 bases and J lost 3, with 11 bases in between. As DNA, the CDR3 is TGTGCCAGCTCAGAGGGGACTTTCTACGAGCAGTACTTC. Protein product: CASSEGTFYEQYF.

In this sample, this clonotype turned up a few times. The rearrangement joins TRBV10-3 to TRBJ2-3; 7 bases match TRBD1. This CDR3 comprises 14 residues. Germline V gene sequence: CDR1 ENHRY, CDR2 SYGVKD. Losses at the gene ends were 2 bases for V and 2 bases for J; bases not matched to a gene: 1. As DNA, the CDR3 is TGTGCCATCAGTGAGGACAGGGTCACAGATACGCAGTATTTT. This gives the protein CAISEDRVTDTQYF.

The table lists this clonotype with many counts. V usage is TRBV5-1 and J usage is TRBJ2-3, with 9 bases lining up with TRBD1. The J segment lost 2 bases and the V segment lost 4 bases, leaving 14 bases of the junction unmatched. The CDR3 runs to 18 residues. The V gene's germline CDR1 is SGHRS and CDR2 YFSETQ. CDR3 region: CASSQLPPGQGLTDTQYF. In DNA form, the CDR3 reads TGCGCCAGCAGCCAGCTACCACCGGGACAGGGACTCACAGATACGCAGTATTTT.

The chain is built from TRBV5-4 and TRBJ1-1; no reliable D call. V shed 1 base and J shed 4 bases, with 8 bases lying between them. CDR1 is SGHNT and CDR2 is YYREEE in the germline V gene (reference sequence). This CDR3 spans 13 amino acids. This CDR3 is CASSLYGPTEAFF. The DNA of the CDR3 is TGTGCCAGCAGCTTGTATGGACCCACTGAAGCTTTCTTT.

This clonotype was observed many times. CDR3 sequence reads: CASRSTGARPQHF. The DNA of the CDR3 is TGTGCCAGCAGGTCCACAGGGGCGAGGCCCCAGCATTTT. The J gene is TRBJ1-5, the V gene TRBV27, with 7 bases aligning to TRBD1. Trimming removed 6 bases from V and 9 bases from J; junction bases left unmatched: 8. This CDR3 region has 13 residues. The germline V gene encodes CDR1 MNHEY and CDR2 SMNVEV (reference sequence).

To note about this clonotype: A much bigger clone sits one base away, suggesting this may be a read error. The V call is TRBV7-8, the J call TRBJ1-2; D not resolved. Germline-derived CDR1 and CDR2 are SGHVS and FQNEAQ. This CDR3 has 14 residues. In nucleotides, the CDR3 is TGTGCCAGCAGCTTAAGTTCGGGGTCCGGTGGCTGCACCTTC. It is translated as CASSLSSGSGGCTF.

This clonotype was seen repeatedly, ten times or more. The chain links TRBV18 to TRBJ2-2, with TRBD1 matching over 7 bases. The germline V gene encodes CDR1 KGHSH and CDR2 LQKENI. The ends lost 0 bases at V and 0 bases at J; junction bases unmatched: 1. The length of the CDR3 is 16 residues. The CDR3 here is CASSPPQGANTGELFF. The CDR3 DNA reads as TGTGCCAGCTCACCACCGCAGGGGGCGAACACCGGGGAGCTGTTTTTT.

The chain employs TRBV9 and TRBJ2-2, with D perhaps given as TRBD1 or TRBD2 (6 bases each). V was pared by 0 bases and J by 2 bases, with 14 bases between. CDR1 is SGDLS, CDR2 YYNGEE, per germline. The CDR3 is 17 residues long. The CDR3 DNA reads TGTGCCAGCAGCGTAGTTCCGGGGGCCATTAACACCGGGGAGCTGTTTTTT. Protein product: CASSVVPGAINTGELFF.

This clonotype was seen ten or more times. The chain couples TRBV12-3 or TRBV12-4 to TRBJ2-1; tentative D call: TRBD1 (5 bases). V was clipped by 4 bases and J by 4 bases, with 8 bases between them. The CDR3 contains 13 residues. The CDR3 nucleotides read TGTGCCAGCAGTTCTACAGGATACAATGAGCAGTTCTTC. Its translation: CASSSTGYNEQFF.